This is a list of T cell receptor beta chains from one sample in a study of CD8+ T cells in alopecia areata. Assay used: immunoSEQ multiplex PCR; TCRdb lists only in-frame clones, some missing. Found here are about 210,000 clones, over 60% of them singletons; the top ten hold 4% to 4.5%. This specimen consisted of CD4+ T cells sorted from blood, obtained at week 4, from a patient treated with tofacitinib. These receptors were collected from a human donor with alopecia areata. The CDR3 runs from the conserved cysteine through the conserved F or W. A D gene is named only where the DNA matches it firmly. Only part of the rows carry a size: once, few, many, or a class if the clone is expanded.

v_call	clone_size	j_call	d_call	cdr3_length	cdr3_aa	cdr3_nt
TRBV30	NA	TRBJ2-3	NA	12	CAWSRWAGTQYF	TGTGCCTGGAGTCGCTGGGCGGGTACGCAGTATTTT
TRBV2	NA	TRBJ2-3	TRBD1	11	CASGADRAQYF	TGTGCCAGCGGCGCGGACAGGGCGCAGTATTTT
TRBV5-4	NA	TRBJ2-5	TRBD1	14	CASSSRQGQETQYF	TGTGCCAGCAGCTCCCGACAGGGACAAGAGACCCAGTACTTC
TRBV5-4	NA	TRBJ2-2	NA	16	CASSRRGPTGTGELFF	TGTGCCAGCAGCCGGAGAGGACCGACCGGCACCGGGGAGCTGTTTTTT
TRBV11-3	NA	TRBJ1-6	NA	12	CASSSNNSPLHF	TGTGCCAGCAGCTCCAACAATTCACCCCTCCACTTT
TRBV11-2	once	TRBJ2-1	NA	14	CASSPYGGGVEQFF	TGTGCCAGCAGCCCCTACGGAGGCGGGGTTGAGCAGTTCTTC
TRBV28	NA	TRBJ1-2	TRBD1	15	CASISEGTGVYGYTF	TGTGCCAGCATCTCAGAGGGGACAGGGGTGTATGGCTACACCTTC
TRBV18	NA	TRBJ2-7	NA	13	CASSPETAYEQYF	TGTGCCAGCTCACCTGAGACAGCGTACGAGCAGTACTTC
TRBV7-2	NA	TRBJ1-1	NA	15	CASSLGGTWNTEAFF	TGTGCCAGCAGCTTAGGAGGGACCTGGAACACTGAAGCTTTCTTT
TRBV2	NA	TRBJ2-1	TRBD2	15	CASTKTSGGIYEQFF	TGTGCCAGCACCAAAACTAGCGGGGGGATCTATGAGCAGTTCTTC
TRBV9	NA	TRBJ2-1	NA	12	CARTHPPGEQFF	TGTGCCAGAACCCACCCACCGGGTGAGCAGTTCTTC
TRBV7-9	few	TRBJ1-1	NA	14	CASTNGPSGTEAFF	TGTGCCAGCACAAATGGGCCCTCGGGCACTGAAGCTTTCTTT
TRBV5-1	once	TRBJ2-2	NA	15	CASSARVGDTGELFF	TGCGCCAGCAGCGCAAGGGTGGGAGACACCGGGGAGCTGTTTTTT
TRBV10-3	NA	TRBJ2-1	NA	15	CAISEGGRIYNEQFF	TGTGCCATCAGTGAGGGGGGGCGGATTTACAATGAGCAGTTCTTC
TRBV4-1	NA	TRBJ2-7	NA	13	CASSQGQLYEQYF	TGCGCCAGCAGCCAAGGCCAACTCTACGAGCAGTACTTC
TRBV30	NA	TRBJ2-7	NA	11	CAWSVSRGEYF	TGTGCCTGGAGTGTATCGAGGGGCGAGTACTTC
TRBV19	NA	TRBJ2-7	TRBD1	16	CASSEIYGTGDYEQYF	TGTGCCAGTAGTGAAATCTACGGGACAGGCGACTACGAGCAGTACTTC
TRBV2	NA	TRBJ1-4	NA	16	CASTTLPGSTNEKLFF	TGTGCCAGCACCACCTTGCCGGGATCGACTAATGAAAAACTGTTTTTT
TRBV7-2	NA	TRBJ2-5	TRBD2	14	CASSLVSGQETQYF	TGTGCCAGCAGCTTAGTTAGCGGGCAAGAGACCCAGTACTTC
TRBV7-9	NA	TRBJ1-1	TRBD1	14	CASSAQGVNTEAFF	TGTGCCAGCAGCGCCCAGGGGGTGAACACTGAAGCTTTCTTT
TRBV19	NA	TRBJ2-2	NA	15	CASRSGTGSTGELFF	TGTGCCAGTAGATCCGGTACAGGGAGCACCGGGGAGCTGTTTTTT
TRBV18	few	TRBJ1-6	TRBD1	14	CASSPGQGNSPLHF	TGTGCCAGCTCACCGGGACAGGGAAATTCACCCCTCCACTTT
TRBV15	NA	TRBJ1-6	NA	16	CATSRDLGREDSPLHF	TGTGCCACCAGCAGAGATTTGGGCAGGGAGGATTCACCCCTCCACTTT
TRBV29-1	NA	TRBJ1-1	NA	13	CSVDRNMNTEAFF	TGCAGCGTTGACAGGAACATGAACACTGAAGCTTTCTTT
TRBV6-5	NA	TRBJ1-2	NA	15	CASSYSTVVNYGYTF	TGTGCCAGCAGTTACTCTACCGTTGTAAACTATGGCTACACCTTC
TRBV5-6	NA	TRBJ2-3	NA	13	CASSLWGTDTQYF	TGTGCCAGCAGCTTGTGGGGGACAGATACGCAGTATTTT
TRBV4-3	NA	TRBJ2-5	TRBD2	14	CASSSTAGGETQYF	TGCGCCAGCAGCTCTACCGCGGGGGGAGAGACCCAGTACTTC
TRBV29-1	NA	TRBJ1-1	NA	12	CSVEDGDDRAFF	TGCAGCGTTGAAGATGGGGATGATAGGGCTTTCTTT
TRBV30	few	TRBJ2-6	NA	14	CAWSVPSGANVLTF	TGTGCCTGGAGTGTACCCTCTGGGGCCAACGTCCTGACTTTC
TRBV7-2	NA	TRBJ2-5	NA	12	CASSPPDETQYF	TGTGCCAGCAGCCCCCCCGACGAGACCCAGTACTTC
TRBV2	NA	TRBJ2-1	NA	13	CANPRGDNNEQFF	TGTGCCAACCCCCGGGGGGACAACAATGAGCAGTTCTTC
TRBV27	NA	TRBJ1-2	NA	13	CASTHGQNYGYTF	TGTGCCAGCACTCACGGACAAAACTATGGCTACACCTTC
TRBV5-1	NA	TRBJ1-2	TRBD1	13	CASSIQGNYGYTF	TGCGCCAGCAGCATACAGGGGAACTATGGCTACACCTTC
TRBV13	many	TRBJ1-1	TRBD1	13	CASSYHRGTEAFF	TGTGCCAGCAGCTACCACAGGGGTACTGAAGCTTTCTTT
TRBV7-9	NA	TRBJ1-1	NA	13	CASSLPLNTEAFF	TGTGCCAGCAGCTTACCTTTGAACACTGAAGCTTTCTTT
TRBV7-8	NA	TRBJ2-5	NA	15	CASSLGVGYQETQYF	TGTGCCAGCAGCTTAGGAGTGGGCTACCAAGAGACCCAGTACTTC